One T cell receptor (beta chain) is described in this entry. Its binding antigen is unknown. Per-base qualities were not stored, and no clone one base away is much larger. Bladder lesion specimens were obtained at transurethral resection and were stored at -80C. DNA was isolated from the bladder specimens obtained at transurethral resection. This specimen comes from a study of T cell repertoires in urothelial bladder cancer (dated by TCRdb to the late 2010s). Some background on the complete study: Of the roughly twelve resected lesions, three were clinically staged as cT0, three as cTa, three as cT1 and three as cT2 or greater. The study compared TCR repertoire clonality in bladder tumors with that in benign bladder inflammation. Eleven to twelve patients who had bladder lesions and were undergoing transurethral resection were prospectively identified. Roughly 13 resected bladder lesions, made up of urothelial carcinoma (UC+) and benign (UC-) specimens, were studied. The paper's findings and limits, for the study overall: Median tumor infiltrating lymphocyte percentage was 1.5% to 2.5% in carcinoma specimens and around 13% in benign specimens. Fewer T cells were found in urothelial carcinoma specimens than in benign specimens, with medians of about 5,000 and 25,000, respectively. In carcinoma specimens, up to roughly 17% of infiltrating lymphocytes were accounted for by a single T-cell clone, compared with 2% to 2.5% in benign specimens.

CDR3 length: 15 amino acids, cysteine to phenylalanine. The kept DNA is CDR3 alone, 45 bases in frame from the first base. Trimming leaves V shorter by 1 base and J shorter by 0 bases, with the junction holding 1 base beyond the gene matches. The germline V gene yields SGHTA for CDR1 and FQGNSA for CDR2. The TCR beta chain CDR3 region was sequenced with the immunoSEQ assay. The paper's processing steps were these. For each specimen, the T-cell fraction, clonal dominance, and maximum TCR clone frequency were calculated. Not all clones reach the TCRdb copy of this immuneACCESS table, which keeps in-frame sequences only. Checked studies attribute under half of the gap to unresolved V genes and leave the rest unexplained. V, J and clone size reflect that table, while D and trimming were determined from the DNA. The sample data list 13,000 or so clones, and about 70% of these were observed just once. In total, the top ten clones hold 8.9% of the sample.

Sample: tumor-infiltrating cells from bladder cancer. The sequence joins TRBV7-2 to TRBJ1-2, and TRBD1 aligns with 8 junction nucleotides. This TCR came from a human donor with urothelial carcinoma. The CDR3 reads as follows: CASSLGDRPNYGYTF. The DNA sequence reads TGTGCCAGCAGCTTAGGGGACAGGCCTAACTATGGCTACACCTTC.